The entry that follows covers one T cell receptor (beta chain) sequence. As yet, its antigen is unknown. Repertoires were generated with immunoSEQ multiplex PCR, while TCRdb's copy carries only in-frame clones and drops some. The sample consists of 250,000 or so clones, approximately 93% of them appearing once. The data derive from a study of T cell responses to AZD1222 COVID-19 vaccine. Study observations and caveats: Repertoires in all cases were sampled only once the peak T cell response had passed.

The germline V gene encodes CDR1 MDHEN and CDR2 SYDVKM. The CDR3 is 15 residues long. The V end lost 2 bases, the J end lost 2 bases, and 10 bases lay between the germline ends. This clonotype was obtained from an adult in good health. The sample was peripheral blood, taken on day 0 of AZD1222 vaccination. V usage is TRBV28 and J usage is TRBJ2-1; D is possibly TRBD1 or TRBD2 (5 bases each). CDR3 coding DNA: TGTGCCAGCAGTTTAATCGGGGCAACCTACAATGAGCAGTTCTTC. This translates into CASSLIGATYNEQFF.